The 3 T cell receptor beta chains given below trace back to one sample, sequenced in a study of shared clonotypes between healthy human individuals. Libraries were prepared by immunoSEQ multiplex PCR; TCRdb keeps only in-frame clonotypes and omits some of them. The data hold more than 900,000 clones, with 78% observed a single time. The sample taken for sequencing was memory CD4+ T cells from PBMCs. This sample's subset: CD45RA-negative fraction. These TCRs come from a man between 18 and 29 years old in good health. Some clones in this sample may be carry-over from other donors' samples.

The chain links TRBV19 to TRBJ2-2, with TRBD2 matching over 10 bases. Germline CDR1 reads LNHDA; CDR2 reads SQIVND (reference sequence). V shed 5 bases, J shed 2 bases, and the junction held 5 bases outside the gene matches. This CDR3 has 16 amino acids. The CDR3 region is CASSPIAGGNTGELFF. For the CDR3, the DNA is TGTGCCAGTAGTCCCATAGCGGGAGGAAACACCGGGGAGCTGTTTTTT.

The rearrangement joins TRBV30 to TRBJ1-6; D is possibly TRBD1 (6 bases). Trimming took 6 bases from V and 3 from J, leaving 12 bases between them. From germline, CDR1 is GTSNPN and CDR2 SVGIG (reference sequence). The CDR3 sequence is 14 residues long. Written as DNA, the CDR3 is TGTGCCTGTACCCAGGGGAACTATAATTCACCCCTCCACTTT. Translated, it gives CACTQGNYNSPLHF.

The V call is TRBV7-8, the J call TRBJ2-7, with TRBD1 as a possible D gene (7 bases). V was pared by 1 base and J by 3 bases, with 13 bases between. CDR1 and CDR2 (germline): SGHVS, FQNEAQ. The CDR3 length is 15 residues. Written as DNA, the CDR3 is TGTGCCAGCAGCTTAGGTCCTCAGGGGGGCTACGAGCAGTACTTC. Translating gives CASSLGPQGGYEQYF. The full variable domain, in which reference TRBV7-8 and TRBJ2-7 provide the parts outside the CDR3, is GAGVSQSPRYKVAKRGQDVALRCDPISGHVSLFWYQQALGQGPEFLTYFQNEAQLDKSGLPSDRFFAERPEGSVSTLKIQRTQQEDSAVYLCASSLGPQGGYEQYFGPGTRLTVT.